This entry concerns a single TCR beta chain. These data come from a study of blood T cell repertoires in COVID-19. Background on the study: The United States, Italy and Spain were the sources of the acute and convalescent COVID-19 samples. In each case, the material was cDNA or gDNA derived from T cells, B-cell-depleted T cells, or PBMCs.

Authors' methods: Counts of nucleated cells, estimated from reference gene primer amplification, were obtained. The repertoire was sequenced with immunoSEQ multiplex PCR; TCRdb's copy has only in-frame clones and lacks some. V and J calls and clone size are those listed in that table; D and trimming were worked out from the DNA. This sample carries hundreds of thousands of clones, roughly 79% of them seen once, and the ten largest clones take 1.5% to 2%. V was cut by 1 base and J by 0 bases, with 7 bases left in between. The CDR3 covers 14 residues. Looked up from germline, CDR1 is SGHRS and CDR2 is YFSETQ.

The chain has TRBV5-1 and TRBJ1-1; D ambiguous. This TCR derives from a woman at least 80 years old with acute or convalescent COVID-19. Sequenced: peripheral blood. DNA of the CDR3: TGCGCCAGCAGCTTGTACAGCATGAACACTGAAGCTTTCTTT. Amino acid sequence: CASSLYSMNTEAFF.